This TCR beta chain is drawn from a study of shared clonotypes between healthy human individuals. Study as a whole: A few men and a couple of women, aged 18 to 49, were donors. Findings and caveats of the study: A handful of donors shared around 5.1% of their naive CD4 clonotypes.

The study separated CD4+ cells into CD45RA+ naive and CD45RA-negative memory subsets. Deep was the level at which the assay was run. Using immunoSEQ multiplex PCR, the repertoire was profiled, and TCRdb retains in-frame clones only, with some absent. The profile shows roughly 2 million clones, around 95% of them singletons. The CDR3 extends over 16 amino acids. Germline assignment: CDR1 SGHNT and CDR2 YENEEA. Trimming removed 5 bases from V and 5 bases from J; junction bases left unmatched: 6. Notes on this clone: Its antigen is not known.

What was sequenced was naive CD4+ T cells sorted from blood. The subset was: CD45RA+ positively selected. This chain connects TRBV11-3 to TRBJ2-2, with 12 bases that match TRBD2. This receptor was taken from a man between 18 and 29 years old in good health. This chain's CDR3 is CASSPGTSGQTGELFF. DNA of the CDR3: TGTGCCAGCAGCCCCGGGACTAGCGGGCAGACCGGGGAGCTGTTTTTT.